The rows below give T cell receptor beta chains drawn from one sample of a study of T cell responses to AZD1222 COVID-19 vaccine. Profiled with immunoSEQ multiplex PCR; TCRdb holds only in-frame clones, not every one. The repertoire consists of some 170,000 clones, with approximately 87% occurring once and the leading ten covering 4% to 4.5%. Specimen: peripheral blood, collected 28 days after the second AZD1222 dose. The receptors derive from an adult who received the AZD1222 COVID-19 vaccine. Each CDR3 is given with its conserved first and last residue. The D gene is left open where the match is weak. Not every row has a clone size; where given, it reads once, few, many or a size class.

abundance	v_gene	j_gene	d_gene	CDR3aa	CDR3nt
NA	TRBV5-6	TRBJ1-1	NA	CASSTRTEAFF	TGTGCCAGCAGCACGCGCACTGAAGCTTTCTTT
NA	TRBV18	TRBJ2-5	NA	CASSPPSRGKETQYF	TGTGCCAGCTCACCACCCAGCCGGGGCAAAGAGACCCAGTACTTC
NA	TRBV3-1/TRBV3-2	TRBJ2-5	TRBD1	CASSHIRQGARETQYF	TGTGCCAGCAGCCATATCCGACAGGGGGCGAGAGAGACCCAGTACTTC
NA	TRBV4-1	TRBJ1-5	NA	CASSPSGTDNQPQHF	TGCGCCAGCAGCCCCTCCGGAACAGACAATCAGCCCCAGCATTTT
NA	TRBV19	TRBJ2-5	TRBD2	CATQRGIAETQYF	TGTGCCACCCAGCGGGGGATCGCAGAGACCCAGTACTTC
NA	TRBV2	TRBJ2-1	NA	CASIGTVGDEQFF	TGTGCCAGCATTGGGACCGTTGGCGATGAGCAGTTCTTC
NA	TRBV27	TRBJ2-5	NA	CASSSTRFRETQYF	TGTGCCAGCAGTTCAACTAGATTTCGGGAGACCCAGTACTTC
NA	TRBV11-3	TRBJ2-2	NA	CASSLEPQGTGELFF	TGTGCCAGCAGCTTAGAACCTCAGGGTACCGGGGAGCTGTTTTTT
NA	TRBV2	TRBJ2-5	NA	CASSERTDQETQYF	TGTGCCAGCAGTGAACGGACAGACCAAGAGACCCAGTACTTC
NA	TRBV27	TRBJ2-7	NA	CASSARDPAGDEQYF	TGTGCCAGCAGCGCCCGGGACCCAGCCGGGGACGAGCAGTACTTC
NA	TRBV2	TRBJ1-5	TRBD1	CASSGQGYSNQPQHF	TGTGCCAGCAGCGGACAGGGTTATAGCAATCAGCCCCAGCATTTT
NA	TRBV5-4	TRBJ2-6	TRBD1	CASSFRTGSSGANVLTF	TGTGCCAGCAGCTTTAGGACAGGGAGCTCTGGGGCCAACGTCCTGACTTTC
NA	TRBV3-1/TRBV3-2	TRBJ1-5	NA	CASSQKGNQPQHF	TGTGCCAGCAGCCAAAAGGGGAATCAGCCCCAGCATTTT
NA	TRBV30	TRBJ1-2	NA	CAWSTGTPTSRGYTF	TGTGCCTGGAGTACAGGGACGCCAACTTCGCGGGGCTACACCTTC
NA	TRBV7-9	TRBJ1-6	TRBD1	CASSPDRAYSPLHF	TGTGCCAGCAGCCCCGACAGGGCCTATTCACCCCTCCACTTT
NA	TRBV6-1	TRBJ1-5	NA	CASSEAPVYEPQHF	TGTGCCAGCAGTGAAGCGCCCGTGTACGAGCCCCAGCATTTT
few	TRBV7-2	TRBJ2-2	TRBD1	CASSPQGGSNGELFF	TGTGCCAGCAGCCCCCAAGGGGGCAGTAACGGGGAGCTGTTTTTT